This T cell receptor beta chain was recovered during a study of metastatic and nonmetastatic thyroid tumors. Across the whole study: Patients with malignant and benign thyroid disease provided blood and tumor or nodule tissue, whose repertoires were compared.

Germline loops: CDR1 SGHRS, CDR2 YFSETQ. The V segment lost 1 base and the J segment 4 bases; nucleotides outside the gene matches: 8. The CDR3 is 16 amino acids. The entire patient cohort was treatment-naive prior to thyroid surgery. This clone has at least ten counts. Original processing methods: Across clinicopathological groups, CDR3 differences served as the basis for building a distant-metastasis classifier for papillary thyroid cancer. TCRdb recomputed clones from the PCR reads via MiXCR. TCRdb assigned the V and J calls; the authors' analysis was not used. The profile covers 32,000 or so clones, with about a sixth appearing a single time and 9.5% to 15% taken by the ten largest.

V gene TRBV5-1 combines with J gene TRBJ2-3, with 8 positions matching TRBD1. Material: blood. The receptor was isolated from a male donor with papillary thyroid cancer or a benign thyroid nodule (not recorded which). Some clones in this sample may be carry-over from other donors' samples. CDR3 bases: TGCGCCAGCAGCTTGAGCGGACAGGGTGGTTCAGATACGCAGTATTTT. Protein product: CASSLSGQGGSDTQYF.